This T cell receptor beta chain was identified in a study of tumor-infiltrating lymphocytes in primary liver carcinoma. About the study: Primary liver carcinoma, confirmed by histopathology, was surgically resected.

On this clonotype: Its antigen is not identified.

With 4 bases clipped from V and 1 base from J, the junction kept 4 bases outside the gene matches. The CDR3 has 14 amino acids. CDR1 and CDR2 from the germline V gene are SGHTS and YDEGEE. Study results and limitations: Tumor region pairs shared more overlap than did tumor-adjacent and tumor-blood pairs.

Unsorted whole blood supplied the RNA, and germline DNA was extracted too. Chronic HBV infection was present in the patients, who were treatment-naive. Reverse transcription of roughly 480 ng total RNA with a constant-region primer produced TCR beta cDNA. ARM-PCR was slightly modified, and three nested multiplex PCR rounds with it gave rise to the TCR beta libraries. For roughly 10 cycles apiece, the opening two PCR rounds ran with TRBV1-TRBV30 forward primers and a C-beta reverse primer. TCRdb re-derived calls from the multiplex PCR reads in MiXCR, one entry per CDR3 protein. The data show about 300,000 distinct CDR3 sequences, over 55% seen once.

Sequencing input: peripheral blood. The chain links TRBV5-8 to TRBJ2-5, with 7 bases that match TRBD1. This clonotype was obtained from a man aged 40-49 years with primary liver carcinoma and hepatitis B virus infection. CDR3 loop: CASSQGGIQETQYF. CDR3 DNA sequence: TGTGCCAGCAGCCAAGGGGGCATCCAAGAGACCCAGTACTTC. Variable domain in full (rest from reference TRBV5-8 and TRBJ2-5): EAGVTQSPTHLIKTRGQQATLRCSPISGHTSVYWYQQALGLGLQFLLWYDEGEERNRGNFPPRFSGRQFPNYSSELNVNALELEDSALYLCASSQGGIQETQYFGPGTRLLVL.